Reported below is one T cell receptor beta chain. The sample comes from a study of T cell changes during pregnancy in multiple sclerosis. In germline, CDR1 is SGDLS, CDR2 YYNGEE. The CDR3 runs to 14 residues. Trimming took off 3 bases at V and 2 bases at J, with 11 bases between the two ends. Data came from immunoSEQ multiplex PCR; TCRdb stores just in-frame clones and leaves some out. The sample shows roughly 50,000 clones, 80% to 90% of them seen only once. The clonotype was recovered from a female donor with multiple sclerosis, enrolled in a pregnancy study. The sample was CD8+ T cells from peripheral blood mononuclear cells, taken in the second trimester of pregnancy. The rearrangement links TRBV9 to TRBJ1-1; the D is unclear. CDR3 in amino acids: CASSAQRGNTEAFF. CDR3 sequence (DNA): TGTGCCAGCAGCGCCCAGCGAGGAAACACTGAAGCTTTCTTT.